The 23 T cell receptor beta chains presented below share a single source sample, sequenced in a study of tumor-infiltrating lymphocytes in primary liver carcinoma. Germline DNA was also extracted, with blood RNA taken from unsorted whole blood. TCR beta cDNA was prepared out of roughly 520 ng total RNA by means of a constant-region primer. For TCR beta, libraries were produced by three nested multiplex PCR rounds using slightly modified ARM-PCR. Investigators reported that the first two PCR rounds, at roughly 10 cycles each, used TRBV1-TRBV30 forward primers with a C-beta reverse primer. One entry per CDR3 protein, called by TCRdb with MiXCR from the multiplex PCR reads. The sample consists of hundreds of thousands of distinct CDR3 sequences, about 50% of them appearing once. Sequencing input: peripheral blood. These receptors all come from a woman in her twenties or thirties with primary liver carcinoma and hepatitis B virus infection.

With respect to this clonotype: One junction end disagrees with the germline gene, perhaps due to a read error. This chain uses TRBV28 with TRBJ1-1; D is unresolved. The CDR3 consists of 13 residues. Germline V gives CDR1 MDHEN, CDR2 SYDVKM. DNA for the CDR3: TGTGCCGGCAGTTTGGGTTATCAGGTCGAAGCTTTCTTT. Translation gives CAGSLGYQVEAFF.

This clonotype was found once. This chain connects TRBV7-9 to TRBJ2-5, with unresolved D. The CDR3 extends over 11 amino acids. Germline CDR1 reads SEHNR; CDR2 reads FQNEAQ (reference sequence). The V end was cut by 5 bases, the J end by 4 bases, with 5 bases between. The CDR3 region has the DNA TGTGCCAGCAGCCACCGAGAGACCCAGTACTTC. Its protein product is CASSHRETQYF.

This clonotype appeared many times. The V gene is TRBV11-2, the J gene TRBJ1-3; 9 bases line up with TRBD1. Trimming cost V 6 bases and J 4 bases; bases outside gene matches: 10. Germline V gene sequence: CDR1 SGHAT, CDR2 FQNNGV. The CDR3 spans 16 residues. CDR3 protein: CASRKQGATGGNTIYF. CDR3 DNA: TGTGCCAGCAGGAAACAGGGGGCTACAGGAGGAAACACCATATATTTT.

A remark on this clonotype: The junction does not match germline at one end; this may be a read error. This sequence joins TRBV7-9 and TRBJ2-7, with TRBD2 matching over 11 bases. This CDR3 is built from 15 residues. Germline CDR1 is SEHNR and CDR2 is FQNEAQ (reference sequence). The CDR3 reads CAISLMTSGIGEQYF. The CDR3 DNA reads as TGTGCCATCAGCTTGATGACTAGCGGGATCGGCGAGCAGTACTTC.

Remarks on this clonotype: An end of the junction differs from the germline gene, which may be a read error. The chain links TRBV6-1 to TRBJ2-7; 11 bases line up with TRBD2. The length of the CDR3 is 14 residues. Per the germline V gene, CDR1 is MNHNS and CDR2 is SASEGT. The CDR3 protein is CVSNRGLAAYEQYF. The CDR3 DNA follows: TGTGTCAGCAATAGGGGACTAGCGGCCTACGAGCAGTACTTC.

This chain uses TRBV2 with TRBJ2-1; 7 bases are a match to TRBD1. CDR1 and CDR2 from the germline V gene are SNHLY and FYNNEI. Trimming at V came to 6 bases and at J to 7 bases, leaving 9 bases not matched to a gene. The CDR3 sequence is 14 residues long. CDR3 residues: CASSVGTVRNEQFF. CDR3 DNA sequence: TGTGCCAGCAGCGTTGGGACAGTTAGAAATGAGCAGTTCTTC.

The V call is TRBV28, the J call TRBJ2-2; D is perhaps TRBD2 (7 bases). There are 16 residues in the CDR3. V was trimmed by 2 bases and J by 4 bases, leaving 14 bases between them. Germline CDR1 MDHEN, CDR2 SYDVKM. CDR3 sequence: CASSLGGGWGTGELFF. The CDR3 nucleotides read TGTGCCAGCAGTTTAGGCGGGGGCTGGGGCACCGGGGAGCTGTTTTTT.

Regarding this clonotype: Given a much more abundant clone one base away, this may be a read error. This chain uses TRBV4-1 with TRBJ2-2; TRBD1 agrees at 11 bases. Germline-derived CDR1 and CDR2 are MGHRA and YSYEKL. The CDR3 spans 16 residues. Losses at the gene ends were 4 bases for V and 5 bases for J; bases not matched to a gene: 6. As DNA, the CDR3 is TGCGCCAGCAGCCTCAGGACAGGGGGCTGGACCGGGGAGCTGTTTTTT. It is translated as CASSLRTGGWTGELFF.

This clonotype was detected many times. The CDR3 loop reads CASSLGPGTEAREQFF. Here the CDR3 DNA reads TGTGCCAGCAGCTTAGGTCCCGGGACGGAGGCCCGGGAGCAGTTCTTC. The chain is built from TRBV11-2 and TRBJ2-1; D may correspond to TRBD1 or TRBD2 (5 bases each). Per the germline V gene, CDR1 is SGHAT and CDR2 is FQNNGV. Trimming removed 1 base from V and 10 bases from J, with 20 bases in between. CDR3 size: 16 residues.

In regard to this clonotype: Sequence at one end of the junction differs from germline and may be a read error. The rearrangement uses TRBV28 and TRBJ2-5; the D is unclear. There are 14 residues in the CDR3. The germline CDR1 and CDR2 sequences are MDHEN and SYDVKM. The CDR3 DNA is TGTGCCTGCAGTTCCAGACTCCGACAAGAGGCCCAGTACTTC. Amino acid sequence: CACSSRLRQEAQYF.

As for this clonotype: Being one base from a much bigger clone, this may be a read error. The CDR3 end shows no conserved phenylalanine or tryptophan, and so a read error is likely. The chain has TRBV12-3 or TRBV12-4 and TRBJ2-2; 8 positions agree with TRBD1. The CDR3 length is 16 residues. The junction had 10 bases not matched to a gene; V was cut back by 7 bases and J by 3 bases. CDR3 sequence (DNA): TGTGCCAGCACCGAGAGGACAGGGTCGTACACCGGGGAGCTGTTTTCT. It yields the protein CASTERTGSYTGELFS.

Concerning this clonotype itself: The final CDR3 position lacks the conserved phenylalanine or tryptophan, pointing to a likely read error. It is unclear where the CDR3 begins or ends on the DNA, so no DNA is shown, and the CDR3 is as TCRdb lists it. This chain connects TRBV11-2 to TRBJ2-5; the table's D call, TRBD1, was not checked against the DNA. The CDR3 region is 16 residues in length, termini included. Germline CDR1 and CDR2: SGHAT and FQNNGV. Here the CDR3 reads CASTDPRTGGAETQYL.

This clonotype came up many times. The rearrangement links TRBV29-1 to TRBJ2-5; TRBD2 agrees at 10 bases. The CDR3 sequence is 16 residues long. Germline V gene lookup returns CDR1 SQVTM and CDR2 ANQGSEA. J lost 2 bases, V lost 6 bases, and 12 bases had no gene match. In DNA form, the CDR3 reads TGCAGCGTAATTCCCTGGACTAGCGGTTTACAAGAGACCCAGTACTTC. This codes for CSVIPWTSGLQETQYF.

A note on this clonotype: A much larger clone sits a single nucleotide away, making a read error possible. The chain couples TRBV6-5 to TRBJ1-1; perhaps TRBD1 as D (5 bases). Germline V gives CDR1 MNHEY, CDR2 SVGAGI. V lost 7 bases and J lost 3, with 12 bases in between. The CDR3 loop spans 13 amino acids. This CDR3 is CASISGGDTEAFF. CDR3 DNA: TGTGCCAGCATCTCGGGGGGGGACACTGAAGCTTTCTTT.

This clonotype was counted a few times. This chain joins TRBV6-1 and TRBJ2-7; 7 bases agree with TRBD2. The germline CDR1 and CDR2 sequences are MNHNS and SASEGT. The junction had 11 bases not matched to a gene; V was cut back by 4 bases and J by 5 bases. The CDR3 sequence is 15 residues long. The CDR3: CASSVLGGGSHEQYF. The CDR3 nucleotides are TGTGCCAGCAGTGTCCTTGGGGGGGGGTCCCACGAGCAGTACTTC.

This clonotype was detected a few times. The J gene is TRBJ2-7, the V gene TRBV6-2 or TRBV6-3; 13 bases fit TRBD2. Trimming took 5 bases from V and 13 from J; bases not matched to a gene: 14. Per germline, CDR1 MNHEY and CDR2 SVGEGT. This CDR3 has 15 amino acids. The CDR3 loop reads CASSKTGTSGIPHYF. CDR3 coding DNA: TGTGCCAGCAGTAAAACCGGGACTAGCGGGATACCCCACTACTTC.

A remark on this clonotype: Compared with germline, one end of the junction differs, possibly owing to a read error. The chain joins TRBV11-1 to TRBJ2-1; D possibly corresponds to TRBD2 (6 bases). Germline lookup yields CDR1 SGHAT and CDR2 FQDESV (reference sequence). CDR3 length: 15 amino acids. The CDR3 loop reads CASSPNGSRVNEQFF. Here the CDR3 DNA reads TGTGCCAGCAGCCCGAACGGGAGTCGAGTGAATGAGCAATTCTTC.

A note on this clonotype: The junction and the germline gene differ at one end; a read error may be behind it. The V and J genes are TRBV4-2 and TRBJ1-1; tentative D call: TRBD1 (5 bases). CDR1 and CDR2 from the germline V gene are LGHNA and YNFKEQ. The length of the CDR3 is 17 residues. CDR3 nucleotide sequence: TGTGCCAGCAGCCAAGATTCGGCCGGACACATGAACACTGAAGTTTTCTTT. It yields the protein CASSQDSAGHMNTEVFF.

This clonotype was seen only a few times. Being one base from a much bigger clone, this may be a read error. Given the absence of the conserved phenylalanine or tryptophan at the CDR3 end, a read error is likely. The CDR3 loop is CASSGLQGIDGYTL. The CDR3 DNA reads TGTGCCAGCAGCGGCCTACAGGGGATCGATGGCTACACCCTC. V is TRBV11-2 and J is TRBJ1-2, with 7 positions matching TRBD1. CDR1 and CDR2 (germline): SGHAT, FQNNGV. The CDR3 loop spans 14 amino acids. The junction had 9 bases not matched to a gene; V was cut back by 5 bases and J by 6 bases.

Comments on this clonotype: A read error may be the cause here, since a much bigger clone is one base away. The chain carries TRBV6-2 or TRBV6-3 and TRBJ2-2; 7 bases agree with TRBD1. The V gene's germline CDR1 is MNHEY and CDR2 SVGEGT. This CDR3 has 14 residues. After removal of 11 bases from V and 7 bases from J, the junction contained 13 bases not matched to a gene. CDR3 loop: CAVLTGIYSGELFF. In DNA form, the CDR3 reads TGTGCCGTCCTGACAGGGATCTACAGCGGGGAGCTGTTTTTT.

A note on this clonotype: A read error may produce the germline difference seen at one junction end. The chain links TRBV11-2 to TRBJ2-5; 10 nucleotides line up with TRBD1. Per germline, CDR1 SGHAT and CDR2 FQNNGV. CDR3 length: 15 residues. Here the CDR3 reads CASSLETGGSQTQYF. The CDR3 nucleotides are TGTGCCAGCAGCTTAGAGACAGGGGGCTCTCAGACCCAGTATTTC.

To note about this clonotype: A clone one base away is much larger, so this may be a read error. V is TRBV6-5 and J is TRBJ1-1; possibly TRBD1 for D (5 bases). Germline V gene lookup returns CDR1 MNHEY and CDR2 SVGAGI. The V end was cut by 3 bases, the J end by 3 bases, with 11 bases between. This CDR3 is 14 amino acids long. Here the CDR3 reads CASSYRGRDTEAFF. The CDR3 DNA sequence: TGTGCCAGCAGTTATCGGGGGAGGGACACTGAAGCTTTCTTT.

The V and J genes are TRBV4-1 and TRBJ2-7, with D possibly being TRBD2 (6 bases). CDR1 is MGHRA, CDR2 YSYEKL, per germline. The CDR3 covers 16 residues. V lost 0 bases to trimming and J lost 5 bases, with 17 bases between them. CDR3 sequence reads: CASSQDERARLDEQYF. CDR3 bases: TGCGCCAGCAGCCAAGATGAGCGGGCCCGCTTGGACGAGCAGTACTTC.